These T cell receptor beta chains were read from a single sample in a study of OX40 agonist ivuxolimab in advanced cancers. Assay used: immunoSEQ multiplex PCR; TCRdb lists only in-frame clones, some missing. The data show 100,000 to 120,000 clones, with about 92% seen just once and 0.25% to 0.3% held by the top ten. Material: CD4+ or CD8+ T cells sorted from blood, obtained in a trial of the OX40 agonist ivuxolimab. The receptors originated from an adult with an advanced solid tumor such as melanoma, head and neck, liver or kidney cancer. Both conserved end residues are part of each CDR3. D genes are given only for firm matches. A clone size is listed for some rows: how often the clone was seen (once, few, many), or a class if it is expanded.

TRBV7-9	.	TRBJ1-2	TRBD1	CASSFPGQESNYGYTF	TGTGCCAGCAGCTTCCCCGGACAGGAGTCTAACTATGGCTACACCTTC
TRBV9	.	TRBJ2-7	TRBD2	CASSGTSGNNMFRDEQYF	TGTGCCAGCAGTGGGACTAGCGGGAATAACATGTTTAGGGACGAGCAGTACTTC
TRBV6-5	once	TRBJ1-1	TRBD1	CASRRQGAPAEAFF	TGTGCCAGCAGACGACAGGGGGCGCCGGCTGAAGCTTTCTTT
TRBV18	.	TRBJ1-2	.	CASSPNRDTTNYGYTF	TGTGCCAGCTCCCCAAACAGGGACACGACTAACTATGGCTACACCTTC
TRBV27	.	TRBJ2-3	TRBD2	CASSSARLAPTDTQYF	TGTGCCAGCAGTTCCGCACGACTAGCGCCCACAGATACGCAGTATTTT
TRBV28	once	TRBJ1-2	.	CASSSLSLLWGQNYGYTF	TGTGCCAGCAGTTCTTTATCCCTGTTATGGGGGCAGAACTATGGCTACACCTTC
TRBV18	.	TRBJ1-3	TRBD1	CASSLDRGTGNTIYF	TGTGCCAGCTCGTTGGACAGGGGAACTGGAAACACCATATATTTT
TRBV30	.	TRBJ2-7	.	CALEPYRYEQYF	TGTGCCCTCGAGCCCTACCGCTACGAGCAGTACTTC
TRBV30	once	TRBJ1-2	.	CAWSVSVRGNYGYTF	TGTGCCTGGAGTGTATCGGTCAGGGGAAACTATGGCTACACCTTC
TRBV7-9	.	TRBJ1-2	.	CASSLDDNYGYTF	TGTGCCAGCAGCTTGGATGATAACTATGGCTACACCTTC
TRBV15	.	TRBJ2-7	.	CATSREVGRGEQYF	TGTGCCACCAGCAGAGAGGTGGGTCGCGGCGAGCAGTACTTC
TRBV25-1	.	TRBJ2-4	TRBD1	CTSSHRGRFDIQYF	TGTACCAGCAGCCACAGGGGTAGATTCGACATTCAGTACTTC
TRBV2	.	TRBJ1-1	.	CASSEPGKTEAFF	TGTGCCAGCAGTGAACCAGGGAAAACTGAAGCTTTCTTT
TRBV10-3	.	TRBJ2-1	.	CAIMGKGAYNEQFF	TGTGCCATCATGGGGAAAGGGGCCTACAATGAGCAGTTCTTC
TRBV7-2	.	TRBJ2-4	.	CASSLSAPGGDIQYF	TGTGCCAGCAGCTTATCCGCCCCCGGGGGCGACATTCAGTACTTC
TRBV30	.	TRBJ1-6	.	CAWSVNNLSPLHF	TGTGCCTGGAGTGTGAACAATCTTTCACCCCTCCACTTT
TRBV5-5	.	TRBJ2-1	.	CASSLYWDDEQFF	TGTGCCAGCAGCTTGTACTGGGATGATGAGCAGTTCTTC
TRBV29-1	once	TRBJ2-7	.	CSVGVSREQYF	TGCAGCGTTGGCGTCAGCAGGGAGCAGTACTTC
TRBV20-1	.	TRBJ2-7	.	CSALAVRQYF	TGCAGTGCCCTGGCCGTGAGGCAGTACTTC
TRBV15	.	TRBJ2-3	TRBD2	CATSRDQPSGPDTQYF	TGTGCCACCAGCAGAGATCAGCCTAGCGGGCCAGATACGCAGTATTTT
TRBV5-1	.	TRBJ2-1	.	CASSSELGSYNEQFF	TGCGCCAGCAGCTCGGAACTGGGCTCCTACAATGAGCAGTTCTTC
TRBV7-6	.	TRBJ2-3	.	CASSLPGWGADTQYF	TGTGCCAGCAGCCTACCGGGATGGGGGGCAGATACGCAGTATTTT
TRBV25-1	.	TRBJ2-1	.	CASSEVPGPYNEQFF	TGTGCCAGCAGTGAAGTCCCGGGACCATACAATGAGCAGTTCTTC
TRBV4-1	.	TRBJ1-2	.	CASSSPTRGMGYGYTF	TGCGCCAGCAGCTCCCCGACGAGGGGAATGGGCTATGGCTACACCTTC
TRBV11-2	.	TRBJ2-3	TRBD1	CASSRDRVTDTQYF	TGTGCCAGCAGCCGGGACAGGGTTACAGATACGCAGTATTTT
TRBV27	once	TRBJ2-3	.	CASRGSTDTQYF	TGTGCCAGCAGAGGCAGCACAGATACGCAGTATTTT
TRBV7-8	.	TRBJ1-2	TRBD1	CASSLGGGGYGYTF	TGTGCCAGCAGTTTAGGGGGCGGCGGCTATGGCTACACCTTC
TRBV7-9	.	TRBJ2-7	TRBD1	CASKSLGTGYEQYF	TGTGCCAGCAAATCTCTCGGGACAGGCTACGAGCAGTACTTC
TRBV7-9	.	TRBJ2-4	.	CASSLAGAKNIQYF	TGTGCCAGCAGCTTAGCGGGGGCAAAAAACATTCAGTACTTC
TRBV14	.	TRBJ2-7	.	CASSQTGSAYEQYF	TGTGCCAGCAGCCAAACGGGGTCGGCCTACGAGCAGTACTTC
TRBV28	.	TRBJ1-3	.	CASSLGGATGNTIYF	TGTGCCAGCAGTTTAGGCGGCGCCACTGGAAACACCATATATTTT